This TCR beta chain originates from a study of cytomegalovirus exposure and HLA in healthy donors. Study results and caveats: Cytomegalovirus association was assigned to approximately 180 TCR beta chains. Sequencing depth roughly uniform across donors was assumed in presence/absence analyses.

The PCR made use of 60 Vbeta and 13 Jbeta primers. Measured with immunoSEQ multiplex PCR; TCRdb has only the in-frame clones, and not every one. The table lists 270,000 or so clones, roughly 90% of them singletons, with roughly 4% in the top ten. To note about this clone: Its antigen is not identified. Its ends do not fully match the called genes, so a read error is possible.

CDR3 size: 15 residues. The germline V gene encodes CDR1 SNHLY and CDR2 FYNNEI. The gene calls are TRBV2 and TRBJ2-2; TRBD2 is a possible D gene (5 bases). The sequenced sample was PBMCs. The receptor was derived from a man aged 35-49 years in good health and CMV-seropositive. CDR3 protein: CASSDLASGTEELFF. In DNA form, the CDR3 reads TGTGCCAGCAGTGATTTAGCGTCGGGCACCGAGGAGCTGTTTTTT. The whole variable domain, remainder taken from reference TRBV2 and TRBJ2-2, is EPEVTQTPSHQVTQMGQEVILRCVPISNHLYFYWYRQILGQKVEFLVSFYNNEISEKSEIFDDQFSVERPDGSNFTLKIRSTKLEDSAMYFCASSDLASGTEELFFGEGSRLTVL.